The rows below give T cell receptor beta chains drawn from one sample of a study of beta chain features in type 1 diabetes. This table comes from immunoSEQ multiplex PCR, and its TCRdb copy is limited to in-frame clones, with some not included. The sample shows 400,000 or so clones, 10% to 15% of them seen only once. The sample consisted of naive CD4+ T cells from blood. The source is a woman aged 18 to 35 with type 1 diabetes. Both conserved end residues are part of each CDR3. Each record gives: D gene, V gene, J gene, clone size, CDR3 protein, CDR3 DNA. D genes are given only for firm matches. Clone size, where shown, is once, few, many, or a class for clones that have expanded.

D gene: -
V gene: TRBV19
J gene: TRBJ2-2
clone size: -
CDR3 protein: CASSRGDTGELFF
CDR3 DNA: TGTGCCAGTAGTCGAGGCGACACCGGGGAGCTGTTTTTT

D gene: -
V gene: TRBV4-2
J gene: TRBJ2-3
clone size: few
CDR3 protein: CASSQDRGRSTDTQYF
CDR3 DNA: TGTGCCAGCAGCCAAGATCGGGGGAGGAGTACAGATACGCAGTATTTT

D gene: -
V gene: TRBV2
J gene: TRBJ2-1
clone size: -
CDR3 protein: CASSRDNNNEQFF
CDR3 DNA: TGTGCCAGCAGCCGGGACAATAACAATGAGCAGTTCTTC

D gene: -
V gene: TRBV25-1
J gene: TRBJ1-1
clone size: few
CDR3 protein: CASSPALGQGMQAFF
CDR3 DNA: TGTGCCAGCAGCCCCGCGTTGGGTCAGGGAATGCAAGCTTTCTTT

D gene: TRBD2
V gene: TRBV4-3
J gene: TRBJ2-6
clone size: -
CDR3 protein: CASSLETSGESSGANVLTF
CDR3 DNA: TGCGCCAGCAGCCTAGAGACTAGCGGGGAAAGCTCTGGGGCCAACGTCCTGACTTTC

D gene: TRBD1
V gene: TRBV6-6
J gene: TRBJ1-3
clone size: -
CDR3 protein: CASSKTGHWDTIYF
CDR3 DNA: TGTGCCAGCAGTAAGACAGGGCATTGGGACACCATATATTTT

D gene: -
V gene: TRBV13
J gene: TRBJ2-1
clone size: -
CDR3 protein: CASSFPGASNEQFF
CDR3 DNA: TGTGCCAGCAGCTTCCCAGGGGCAAGCAATGAGCAGTTCTTC

D gene: -
V gene: TRBV28
J gene: TRBJ1-4
clone size: few
CDR3 protein: CASSPSGRGNEKLFF
CDR3 DNA: TGTGCCAGCAGTCCGTCGGGGAGGGGGAACGAAAAACTGTTTTTT

D gene: TRBD2
V gene: TRBV5-1
J gene: TRBJ2-1
clone size: few
CDR3 protein: CASSFLAGETNEQFF
CDR3 DNA: TGCGCCAGCAGCTTTCTAGCGGGAGAGACCAATGAGCAGTTCTTC

D gene: -
V gene: TRBV7-9
J gene: TRBJ1-5
clone size: -
CDR3 protein: CASSLAGWGNQPQHF
CDR3 DNA: TGTGCCAGCAGCTTAGCCGGGTGGGGCAATCAGCCCCAGCATTTT

D gene: -
V gene: TRBV25-1
J gene: TRBJ1-5
clone size: -
CDR3 protein: CASSPGVYSNQPQHF
CDR3 DNA: TGTGCCAGCAGCCCAGGGGTATATAGCAATCAGCCCCAGCATTTT

D gene: TRBD1
V gene: TRBV9
J gene: TRBJ2-5
clone size: few
CDR3 protein: CASSVAGTGEGTQYF
CDR3 DNA: TGTGCCAGCAGCGTTGCTGGGACAGGGGAGGGGACCCAGTACTTC

D gene: -
V gene: TRBV4-1
J gene: TRBJ1-6
clone size: few
CDR3 protein: CASSPTYWNSPLHF
CDR3 DNA: TGCGCCAGCAGCCCAACTTATTGGAATTCACCCCTCCACTTT

D gene: TRBD1
V gene: TRBV28
J gene: TRBJ2-3
clone size: -
CDR3 protein: CASGLDRVGDTQYF
CDR3 DNA: TGTGCCAGCGGCTTGGACAGGGTAGGAGATACGCAGTATTTT

D gene: -
V gene: TRBV6-1
J gene: TRBJ2-3
clone size: few
CDR3 protein: CASSTGPTDTQYF
CDR3 DNA: TGTGCCAGCAGCACAGGGCCCACAGATACGCAGTATTTT

D gene: -
V gene: TRBV2
J gene: TRBJ1-1
clone size: few
CDR3 protein: CASTREENTEAFF
CDR3 DNA: TGTGCCAGTACCCGGGAGGAGAACACTGAAGCTTTCTTT

D gene: TRBD1
V gene: TRBV7-9
J gene: TRBJ2-5
clone size: few
CDR3 protein: CASSITRQGVGQETQYF
CDR3 DNA: TGTGCCAGCAGCATCACGCGACAGGGGGTGGGACAAGAGACCCAGTACTTC

D gene: -
V gene: TRBV7-9
J gene: TRBJ2-3
clone size: -
CDR3 protein: CASSPIQPPQYF
CDR3 DNA: TGTGCCAGCAGCCCAATACAGCCTCCGCAGTATTTT